The next 25 T cell receptor beta chains were all read from a single sample in a study of shared clonotypes between healthy human individuals. TCRdb keeps only in-frame clones here, not all; method: immunoSEQ multiplex PCR. The table has a few million clones, 85% to 95% seen once. The sequenced material came from naive CD4+ T cells from PBMCs. Specified subset: CD45RA+ positively selected. All receptors derive from a young man in good health. Some clones in this sample may be carry-over from other donors' samples.

Comment on this clone: The CDR3 does not close with the conserved phenylalanine or tryptophan, likely indicating a read error. The chain carries TRBV4-3 and TRBJ1-2, with 8 positions matching TRBD1. Germline CDR1 and CDR2: LGHNA and YSLEER. The CDR3 loop spans 14 amino acids. V lost 3 bases, J lost 4 bases, and 4 bases stayed unmatched. The DNA of the CDR3 is TGCGCCAGCAGCCAGGGACAGGCAGGCTATGGCTACACCCTC. Its translation is CASSQGQAGYGYTL.

V and J are TRBV7-9 and TRBJ2-2; D gene ambiguous. V lost 5 bases and J lost 1, with 11 bases in between. The CDR3 is made up of 15 amino acids. Looked up from germline, CDR1 is SEHNR and CDR2 is FQNEAQ (reference sequence). In DNA form, the CDR3 reads TGTGCCAGCAGCCCTACGAATGGGAACACCGGGGAGCTGTTTTTT. This encodes CASSPTNGNTGELFF.

The rearrangement links TRBV5-1 to TRBJ2-1; D is possibly TRBD2 (5 bases). Germline V lookup: CDR1 SGHRS, CDR2 YFSETQ. This CDR3 has 14 residues. Between the trimmed V and J ends, which lost 4 bases and 4 bases, there was a span of 12 bases. The DNA for the CDR3 is TGCGCCAGCAGCCAGGACTCGCAGTACAATGAGCAGTTCTTC. Translation: CASSQDSQYNEQFF.

The V call is TRBV7-9, the J call TRBJ2-2; 9 positions agree with TRBD2. This CDR3 is built from 18 residues. The germline CDR1 and CDR2 sequences are SEHNR and FQNEAQ (reference sequence). J was trimmed by 3 bases and V by 7 bases; bases with no gene match: 15. CDR3 loop: CASTQVGGRASDTGELFF. The CDR3 bases are TGTGCCAGCACCCAAGTGGGCGGGAGGGCTTCGGACACCGGGGAGCTGTTTTTT.

The gene calls are TRBV18 and TRBJ2-7, with no clear D. The V gene lost 1 base and the J gene lost 2 bases, with 6 bases spanning the gap. The CDR3 length is 13 residues. Germline V CDR1 and CDR2: KGHSH, LQKENI. CDR3 nucleotides: TGTGCCAGCTCACCACGCTATCCCTACGAGCAGTACTTC. It is translated as CASSPRYPYEQYF.

This sequence joins TRBV28 and TRBJ1-2, with TRBD1 identical over 7 bases. The J segment lost 6 bases and the V segment lost 5 bases, leaving 15 bases of the junction unmatched. CDR3 length equals 16 residues. Germline V lookup: CDR1 MDHEN, CDR2 SYDVKM. The CDR3 here is CASSQLLDREENGYTF. CDR3 bases: TGTGCCAGCAGTCAACTTCTCGACAGGGAGGAAAATGGCTACACCTTC.

A remark on this clone: This CDR3 is also generated by other DNA sequences in the sample. V usage is TRBV5-4 and J usage is TRBJ2-7, with 9 bases identical to TRBD2. The CDR3 consists of 15 residues. V trimming: 2 bases; J trimming: 2 bases; junction bases outside the gene matches: 5. CDR1 is SGHNT, CDR2 YYREEE, per germline (reference sequence). The CDR3 DNA is TGTGCCAGCAGCTTAGGGCGGGAGGGGCCCTACGAGCAGTACTTC. The encoded protein is CASSLGREGPYEQYF.

V and J are TRBV7-3 and TRBJ2-3; D is uncertain. CDR3 length: 14 residues. V was clipped by 3 bases and J by 2 bases, with 9 bases between them. Germline V gene sequence: CDR1 SGHTA, CDR2 FQGTGA. CDR3 sequence (DNA): TGTGCCAGCAGCTTCCAGCCGGTCACAGATACGCAGTATTTT. Amino acid sequence: CASSFQPVTDTQYF.

The rearrangement joins TRBV21-1 to TRBJ1-4; TRBD1, the D gene given by the table, was not confirmed from the DNA. TRBV21-1 is a pseudogene locus. The CDR3 is made up of 18 amino acids. DNA for the CDR3: TGTGCCAGCAGCAAGGCCGCTCGAACAGGGATTGGTTTTGAAAAACTGTTTTTT. Encoded protein: CASSKAARTGIGFEKLFF.

Of note for this clone: Within the sample, other DNA sequences also encode this same CDR3. The gene calls are TRBV2 and TRBJ1-2; D ambiguous. Trimming pared 3 bases from V and 2 bases from J, leaving 4 bases between. Germline loops: CDR1 SNHLY, CDR2 FYNNEI. The CDR3 extends over 12 amino acids. The CDR3: CASSDPNYGYTF. The CDR3 DNA follows: TGTGCCAGCAGTGATCCCAACTATGGCTACACCTTC.

The gene calls are TRBV5-1 and TRBJ2-7; possible D gene TRBD1, 5 bases. Germline V gene data show CDR1 as SGHRS and CDR2 as YFSETQ. V lost 5 bases to trimming and J lost 2 bases, with 17 bases between them. There are 15 residues in the CDR3. CDR3 amino acids: CASRPTDRQAYEQYF. The CDR3 bases are TGCGCCAGCAGACCCACTGACAGACAAGCCTACGAGCAGTACTTC.

A few counts support this clone. This chain links TRBV25-1 with TRBJ2-5, with a tentative D call TRBD2 (6 bases). The CDR3 loop spans 17 amino acids. CDR1 and CDR2 (germline): MGHDK, SYGVNS. V lost 5 bases, J lost 0 bases, and 19 bases lay in between. CDR3 nucleotide sequence: TGTGCCAGCAGTTCCCATGCGGGATTCATCAACCAAGAGACCCAGTACTTC. The encoded protein is CASSSHAGFINQETQYF.

The gene calls are TRBV4-1 and TRBJ2-5; a possible D gene is TRBD1 (6 bases). The better agreement between TRBJ2-7 and the DNA end casts doubt on the J call. CDR3 size: 16 residues. Germline V gene data show CDR1 as MGHRA and CDR2 as YSYEKL. The CDR3 nucleotides are TGCGCCAGCAGCCAAGATCGGTGGGGACAAGGCTACGAGCAGTACTTC. It encodes CASSQDRWGQGYEQYF.

This chain uses TRBV6-7 with TRBJ2-7; D may be TRBD2 (5 bases). TRBV6-7 is annotated as an ORF whose role is uncertain. CDR3 length: 16 residues. V lost 7 bases and J lost 0, with 19 bases in between. Here the CDR3 DNA reads TGTGCCAGCAAAATAGGGCCGGAGGACTGCTCCTACGAGCAGTACTTC. It yields the protein CASKIGPEDCSYEQYF.

The rearrangement links TRBV5-1 to TRBJ2-7, with 7 positions matching TRBD1. V was clipped by 4 bases and J by 0 bases; unmatched bases: 7. CDR1 is SGHRS and CDR2 is YFSETQ in the germline V gene. The CDR3 consists of 15 residues. CDR3 nucleotide sequence: TGCGCCAGCAGCCCGGGACAGTCGAGCTCCTACGAGCAGTACTTC. It codes for CASSPGQSSSYEQYF.

The chain joins TRBV11-3 to TRBJ1-3; D uncertain. Germline V gene lookup returns CDR1 SGHNT and CDR2 YENEEA. V was shortened by 1 base and J by 0 bases, with 10 bases between the two germline ends. This CDR3 region has 16 residues. CDR3 coding DNA: TGTGCCAGCAGCTTAGGACCTCGGGACTCTGGAAACACCATATATTTT. The encoded protein is CASSLGPRDSGNTIYF.

This clone was picked up one time. CDR3 loop: CAWSGLFMGGTQYF. Here the CDR3 DNA reads TGTGCCTGGAGTGGACTTTTCATGGGGGGTACGCAGTATTTT. The chain has TRBV30 and TRBJ2-3, with D perhaps TRBD2 (6 bases). The CDR3 contains 14 residues. Germline V CDR1 and CDR2: GTSNPN, SVGIG (reference sequence). Trimming removed 1 base from V and 8 bases from J, with 16 bases in between. The full variable domain, in which reference TRBV30 and TRBJ2-3 provide the parts outside the CDR3, is SQTIHQWPATLVQPVGSPLSLECTVEGTSNPNLYWYRQAAGRGLQLLFYSVGIGQISSEVPQNLSASRPQDRQFILSSKKLLLSDSGFYLCAWSGLFMGGTQYFGPGTRLTVL.

CDR3 residues: CSAIAIRGGGEQYF. CDR3 coding DNA: TGCAGCGCCATTGCTATTAGGGGAGGCGGAGAGCAGTACTTC. The chain is built from TRBV29-1 and TRBJ2-7; a possible D gene is TRBD2 (6 bases). The CDR3 consists of 14 residues. From germline, CDR1 is SQVTM and CDR2 ANQGSEA. Deletions cut 7 bases from V and 7 bases from J, with 23 bases between.

The chain couples TRBV9 to TRBJ2-2, with 13 bases lining up with TRBD2. Germline V gives CDR1 SGDLS, CDR2 YYNGEE. The CDR3 is 14 amino acids. With 3 bases clipped from V and 8 bases from J, the junction kept 1 base outside the gene matches. CDR3: CASSGTSGSGELFF. As DNA, the CDR3 is TGTGCCAGCAGCGGGACTAGCGGGAGTGGGGAGCTGTTTTTT.

The chain couples TRBV6-5 to TRBJ1-6, with a tentative D call TRBD1 (5 bases). The germline V gene encodes CDR1 MNHEY and CDR2 SVGAGI. The V end lost 2 bases, the J end lost 7 bases, and 12 bases lay between the germline ends. CDR3 length equals 15 residues. CDR3 DNA: TGTGCCAGCAGTTACCTGACAGACGTGAATTCACCCCTCCACTTT. It is translated as CASSYLTDVNSPLHF.

The chain is built from TRBV15 and TRBJ1-1, with D possibly being TRBD1 (5 bases). The V end lost 0 bases, the J end lost 2 bases, and 10 bases lay between the germline ends. This CDR3 spans 15 amino acids. Per the germline V gene, CDR1 is LNHNV and CDR2 is YYDKDF (reference sequence). The CDR3 sequence is CATSRDFGGNTEAFF. CDR3 bases: TGTGCCACCAGCAGAGATTTTGGGGGTAACACTGAAGCTTTCTTT.

Remarks on this clone: The sample holds other DNA sequences that translate to the same CDR3. The gene calls are TRBV9 and TRBJ2-7; 8 bases map to TRBD1. J gave up 6 bases and V 0 bases, and 5 bases lay outside the gene matches. The length of the CDR3 is 14 residues. Germline CDR1 SGDLS, CDR2 YYNGEE. The CDR3 loop is CASSVVGQGGEQYF. The CDR3 DNA follows: TGTGCCAGCAGCGTAGTTGGACAGGGCGGCGAGCAGTACTTC.

The rearrangement joins TRBV4-3 to TRBJ2-4, with 11 bases fitting TRBD2. The CDR3 has 18 amino acids. CDR1 LGHNA and CDR2 YSLEER come from the germline V gene. Trimming removed 3 bases from V and 7 bases from J; junction bases left unmatched: 14. CDR3 nucleotides: TGCGCCAGCAGCCAGGGTTCCTTAGCGGGAGGGCCTCGGAACATTCAGTACTTC. Residues: CASSQGSLAGGPRNIQYF.

This clone was detected a few times. This same CDR3 is encoded by further DNA sequences in the sample. V gene TRBV28 combines with J gene TRBJ1-1; D not certain. Germline V gives CDR1 MDHEN, CDR2 SYDVKM. V was pared by 6 bases and J by 0 bases, with 2 bases between. The CDR3 consists of 11 residues. The CDR3 loop is CASRVNTEAFF. DNA of the CDR3: TGTGCCAGCAGAGTGAACACTGAAGCTTTCTTT. The variable domain in full, with the rest retrieved from reference TRBV28 and TRBJ1-1, is DVKVTQSSRYLVKRTGEKVFLECVQDMDHENMFWYRQDPGLGLRLIYFSYDVKMKEKGDIPEGYSVSREKKERFSLILESASTNQTSMYLCASRVNTEAFFGQGTRLTVV.

A note on this clone: This same CDR3 is encoded by further DNA sequences in the sample. The V and J genes are TRBV9 and TRBJ2-3; D is unclear. The CDR3 totals 14 residues. V was pared by 0 bases and J by 3 bases, with 8 bases between. CDR1 SGDLS and CDR2 YYNGEE come from the germline V gene. In DNA, the CDR3 is TGTGCCAGCAGCGTAGTCCCCGGGACAGATACGCAGTATTTT. Translated: CASSVVPGTDTQYF.